The source of this TCR beta chain is a study of a mutant IDH1 vaccine in newly diagnosed glioma. Study context: Patients under treatment included approximately 60% males and 37.5% females and had a mean age of approximately 43 years. Patients arrived already treated with radiotherapy, temozolomide, or both, most having had both. Findings and caveats of the study: Alterations occurring in top peripheral T cell clonotypes seemed unrelated to pseudoprogression.

Sequencing used immunoSEQ multiplex PCR; TCRdb keeps in-frame clones, though not all of them. The repertoire holds about 55,000 clones, with 76% as singletons. The time point here: week 47, end of study. Alongside topical imiquimod, each dose of vaccine comprised 300 ug of mutant IDH1 20-mer peptide. Each patient was administered eight vaccinations, scheduled in weeks 1, 3, 5, 7, 11, 15, 19 and 23. Worth noting for this clone: Antigen specificity is unknown.

With 4 bases clipped from V and 5 bases from J, the junction kept 6 bases outside the gene matches. The germline V gene encodes CDR1 GTSNPN and CDR2 SVGIG (reference sequence). This CDR3 is built from 13 residues. The starting material was PBMCs, obtained from a glioma patient whose treatment included an IDH1 peptide vaccine. The sequence was obtained from a woman aged 40 to 49 with glioma. Some clones in this sample may be carry-over from other donors' samples. The chain couples TRBV30 to TRBJ1-2; 8 bases are a match to TRBD1. CDR3 in amino acids: CAWKWGQEYGYTF. In DNA form, the CDR3 reads TGTGCCTGGAAGTGGGGACAGGAGTATGGCTACACCTTC.